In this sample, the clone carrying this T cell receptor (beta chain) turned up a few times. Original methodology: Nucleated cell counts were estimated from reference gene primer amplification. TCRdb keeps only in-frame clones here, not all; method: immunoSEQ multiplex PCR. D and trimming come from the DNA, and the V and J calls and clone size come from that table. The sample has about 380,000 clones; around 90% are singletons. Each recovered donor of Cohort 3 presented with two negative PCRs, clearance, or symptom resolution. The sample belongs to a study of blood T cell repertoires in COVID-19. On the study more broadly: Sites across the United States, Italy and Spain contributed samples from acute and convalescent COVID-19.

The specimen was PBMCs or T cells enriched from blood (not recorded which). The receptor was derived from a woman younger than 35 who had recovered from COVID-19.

DNA of the CDR3: TGCGCCAGCAGCCATGGGACAGGTCAGATGAACACTGAAGCTTTCTTT. It codes for CASSHGTGQMNTEAFF. The chain links TRBV4-1 to TRBJ1-1; TRBD1 agrees at 8 bases. V shed 3 bases and J 0 bases; nucleotides not matched to a gene: 6. Per germline, CDR1 MGHRA and CDR2 YSYEKL. The CDR3 has 16 amino acids.